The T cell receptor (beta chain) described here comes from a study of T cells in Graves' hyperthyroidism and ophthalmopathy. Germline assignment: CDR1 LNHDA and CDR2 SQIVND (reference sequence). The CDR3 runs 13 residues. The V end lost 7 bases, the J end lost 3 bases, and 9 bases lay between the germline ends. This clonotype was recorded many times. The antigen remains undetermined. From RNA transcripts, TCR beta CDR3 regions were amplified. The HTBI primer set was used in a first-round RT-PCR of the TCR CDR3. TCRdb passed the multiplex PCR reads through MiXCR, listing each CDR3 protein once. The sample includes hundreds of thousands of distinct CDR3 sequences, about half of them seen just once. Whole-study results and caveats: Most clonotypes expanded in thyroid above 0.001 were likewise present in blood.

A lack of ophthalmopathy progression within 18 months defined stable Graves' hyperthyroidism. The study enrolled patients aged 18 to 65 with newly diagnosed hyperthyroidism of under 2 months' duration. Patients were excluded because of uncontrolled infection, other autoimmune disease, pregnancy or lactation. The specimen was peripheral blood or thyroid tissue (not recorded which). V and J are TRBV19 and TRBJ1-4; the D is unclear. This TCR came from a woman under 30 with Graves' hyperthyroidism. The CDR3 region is CASKVSANEKLFF. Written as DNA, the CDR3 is TGTGCCAGTAAAGTGTCGGCTAATGAAAAACTGTTTTTT. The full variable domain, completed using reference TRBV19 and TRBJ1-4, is DGGITQSPKYLFRKEGQNVTLSCEQNLNHDAMYWYRQDPGQGLRLIYYSQIVNDFQKGDIAEGYSVSREKKESFPLTVTSAQKNPTAFYLCASKVSANEKLFFGSGTQLSVL.